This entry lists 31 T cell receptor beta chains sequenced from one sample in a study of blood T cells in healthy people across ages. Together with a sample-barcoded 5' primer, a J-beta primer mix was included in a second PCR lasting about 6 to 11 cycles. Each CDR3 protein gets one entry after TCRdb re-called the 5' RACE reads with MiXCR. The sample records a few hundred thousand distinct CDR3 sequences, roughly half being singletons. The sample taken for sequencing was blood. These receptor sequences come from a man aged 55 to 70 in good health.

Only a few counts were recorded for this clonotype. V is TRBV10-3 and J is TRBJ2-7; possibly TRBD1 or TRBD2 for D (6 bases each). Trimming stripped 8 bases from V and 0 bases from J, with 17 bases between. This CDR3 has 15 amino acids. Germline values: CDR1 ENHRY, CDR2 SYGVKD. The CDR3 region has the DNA TGTGCCATCCAGGGTACGGGGGCACTCTCCTACGAGCAGTACTTC. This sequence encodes CAIQGTGALSYEQYF.

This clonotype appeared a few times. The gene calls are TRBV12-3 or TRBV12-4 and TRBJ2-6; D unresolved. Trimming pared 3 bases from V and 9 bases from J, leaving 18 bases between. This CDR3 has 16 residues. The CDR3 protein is CASSFVEQPKGNVLTF. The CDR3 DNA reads TGTGCCAGCAGTTTTGTGGAACAACCAAAGGGCAACGTCCTGACTTTC.

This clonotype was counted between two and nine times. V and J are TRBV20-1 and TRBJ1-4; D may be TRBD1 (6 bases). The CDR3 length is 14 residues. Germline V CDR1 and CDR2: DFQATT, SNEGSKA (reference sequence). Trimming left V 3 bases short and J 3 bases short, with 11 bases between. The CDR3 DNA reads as TGCAGTGCTAGGGGAGGGGGATCTAATGAAAAACTGTTTTTT. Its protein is CSARGGGSNEKLFF.

CDR3 coding DNA: TGTGCCAGCATCGCTTATGGGACAGGGGAGGGCGGTACGCAGTATTTT. Translated: CASIAYGTGEGGTQYF. The chain links TRBV11-2 to TRBJ2-3; 10 positions agree with TRBD1. V gave up 7 bases and J gave up 8 bases; unmatched junction bases: 15. The CDR3 runs to 16 residues. CDR1 SGHAT and CDR2 FQNNGV come from the germline V gene.

The CDR3 spells CSARTVSGEKLFF. CDR3 coding DNA: TGCAGTGCTCGGACAGTGAGTGGTGAAAAACTGTTTTTT. V gene TRBV20-1 combines with J gene TRBJ1-4; maybe TRBD1 (6 bases). CDR3 length equals 13 residues. CDR1 DFQATT and CDR2 SNEGSKA come from the germline V gene (reference sequence). V was trimmed by 5 bases and J by 7 bases, leaving 14 bases between them.

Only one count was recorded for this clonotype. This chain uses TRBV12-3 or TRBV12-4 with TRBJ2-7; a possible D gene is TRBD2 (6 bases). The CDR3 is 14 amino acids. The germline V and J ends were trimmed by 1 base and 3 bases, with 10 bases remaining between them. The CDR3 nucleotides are TGTGCCAGCAGTTTAGTAGCGACTAGCTACGAGCAGTACTTC. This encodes CASSLVATSYEQYF.

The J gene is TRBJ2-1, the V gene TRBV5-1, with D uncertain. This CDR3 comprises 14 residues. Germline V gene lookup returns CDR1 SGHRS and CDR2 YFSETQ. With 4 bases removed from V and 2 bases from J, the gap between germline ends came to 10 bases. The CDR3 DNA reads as TGCGCCAGCAGCCCACTGGACCCCTACAATGAGCAGTTCTTC. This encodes CASSPLDPYNEQFF.

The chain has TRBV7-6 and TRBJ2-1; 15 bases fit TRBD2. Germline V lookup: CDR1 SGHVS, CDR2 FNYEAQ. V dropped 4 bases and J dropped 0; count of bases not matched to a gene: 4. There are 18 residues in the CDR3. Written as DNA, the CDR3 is TGTGCCAGCAGCTATGGACTAGCGGGGGGGAGCTCCTACAATGAGCAGTTCTTC. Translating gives CASSYGLAGGSSYNEQFF.

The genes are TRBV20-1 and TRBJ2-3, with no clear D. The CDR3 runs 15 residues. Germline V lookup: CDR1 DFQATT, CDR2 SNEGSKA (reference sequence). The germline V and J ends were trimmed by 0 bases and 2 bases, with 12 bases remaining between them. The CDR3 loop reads CSARDKKGHTDTQYF. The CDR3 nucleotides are TGCAGTGCTAGAGACAAAAAAGGGCACACAGATACGCAGTATTTT.

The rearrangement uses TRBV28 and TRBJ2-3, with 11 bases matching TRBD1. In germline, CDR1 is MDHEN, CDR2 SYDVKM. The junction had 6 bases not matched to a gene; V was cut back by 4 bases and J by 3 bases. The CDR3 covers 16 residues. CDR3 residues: CASSSSGTGGTDTQYF. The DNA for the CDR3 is TGTGCCAGCAGTTCCTCCGGGACAGGGGGGACAGATACGCAGTATTTT.

Written as DNA, the CDR3 is TGTGCCAGCAGTTACTCGCGAGCTAGTACCTCCTACAATGAGCAGTTCTTC. Protein sequence: CASSYSRASTSYNEQFF. The V gene is TRBV6-5, the J gene TRBJ2-1; D remains unclear. Germline V gene sequence: CDR1 MNHEY, CDR2 SVGAGI. The V end was cut by 0 bases, the J end by 0 bases, with 12 bases between. This CDR3 is 17 amino acids long.

The CDR3 DNA reads TGTGCCAGCAGCCCTGACAGGCGACTCTACAATGAGCAGTTCTTC. This codes for CASSPDRRLYNEQFF. The rearrangement links TRBV7-9 to TRBJ2-1; a possible D gene is TRBD1 (6 bases). Germline-derived CDR1 and CDR2 are SEHNR and FQNEAQ (reference sequence). This CDR3 is built from 15 residues. V was pared by 5 bases and J by 3 bases, with 14 bases between.

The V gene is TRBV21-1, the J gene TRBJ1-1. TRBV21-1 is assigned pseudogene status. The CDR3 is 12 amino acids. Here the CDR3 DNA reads TGTGCCAGCAGCAAGGGGGGAGGGGAAGCTTTCTTT. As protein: CASSKGGGEAFF.

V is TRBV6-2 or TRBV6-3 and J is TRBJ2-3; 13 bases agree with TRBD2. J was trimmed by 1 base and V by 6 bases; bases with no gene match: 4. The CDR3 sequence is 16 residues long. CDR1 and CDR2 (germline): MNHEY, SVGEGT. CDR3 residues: CASRPTSGRGTDTQYF. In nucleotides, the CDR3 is TGTGCCAGCAGACCTACTAGCGGGAGGGGCACAGATACGCAGTATTTT.

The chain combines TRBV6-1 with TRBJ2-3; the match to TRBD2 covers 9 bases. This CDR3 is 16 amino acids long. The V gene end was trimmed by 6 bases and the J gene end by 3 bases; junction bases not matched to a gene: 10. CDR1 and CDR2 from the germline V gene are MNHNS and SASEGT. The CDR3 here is CASSRSSGGLTDTQYF. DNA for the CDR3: TGTGCCAGCAGCCGTTCGAGCGGGGGGCTTACAGATACGCAGTATTTT.

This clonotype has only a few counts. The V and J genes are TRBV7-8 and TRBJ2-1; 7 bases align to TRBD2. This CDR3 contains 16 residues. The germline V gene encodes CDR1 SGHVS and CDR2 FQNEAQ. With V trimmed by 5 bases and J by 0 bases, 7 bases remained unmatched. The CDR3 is CASSPNRGSSYNEQFF. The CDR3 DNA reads TGTGCCAGCAGCCCCAACCGCGGGAGCTCCTACAATGAGCAGTTCTTC.

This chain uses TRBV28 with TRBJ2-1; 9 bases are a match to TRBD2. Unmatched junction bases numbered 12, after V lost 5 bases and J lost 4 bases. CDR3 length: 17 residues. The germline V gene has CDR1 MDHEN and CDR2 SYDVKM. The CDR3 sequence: CASSRTGAGGRYNEQFF. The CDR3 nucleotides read TGTGCCAGCAGTCGTACGGGCGCGGGAGGGAGGTACAATGAGCAGTTCTTC.

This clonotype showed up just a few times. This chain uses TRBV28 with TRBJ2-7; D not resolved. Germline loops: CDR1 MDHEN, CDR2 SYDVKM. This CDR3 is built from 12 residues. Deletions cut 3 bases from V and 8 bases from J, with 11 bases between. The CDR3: CASSFRSLKQYF. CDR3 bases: TGTGCCAGCAGTTTTCGTTCGTTGAAGCAGTACTTC.

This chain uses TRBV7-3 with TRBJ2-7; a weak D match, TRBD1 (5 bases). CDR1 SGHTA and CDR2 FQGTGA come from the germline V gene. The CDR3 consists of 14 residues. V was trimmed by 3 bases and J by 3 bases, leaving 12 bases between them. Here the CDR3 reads CASSFGAGNYEQYF. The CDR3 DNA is TGTGCCAGCAGCTTCGGAGCAGGGAACTACGAGCAGTACTTC.

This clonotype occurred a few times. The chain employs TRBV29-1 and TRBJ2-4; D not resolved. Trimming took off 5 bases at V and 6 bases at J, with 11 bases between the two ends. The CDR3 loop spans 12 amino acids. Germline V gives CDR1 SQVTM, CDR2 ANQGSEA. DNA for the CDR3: TGCAGCGTTTTGGAGCCCGGAAACATTCAGTACTTC. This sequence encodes CSVLEPGNIQYF.

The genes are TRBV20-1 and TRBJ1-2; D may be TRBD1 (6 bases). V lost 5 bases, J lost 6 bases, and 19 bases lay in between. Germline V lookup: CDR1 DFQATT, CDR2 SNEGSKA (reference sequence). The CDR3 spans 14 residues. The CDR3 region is CSAAKQGTQDGYTF. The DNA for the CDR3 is TGCAGTGCTGCCAAACAGGGTACCCAAGATGGCTACACCTTC.

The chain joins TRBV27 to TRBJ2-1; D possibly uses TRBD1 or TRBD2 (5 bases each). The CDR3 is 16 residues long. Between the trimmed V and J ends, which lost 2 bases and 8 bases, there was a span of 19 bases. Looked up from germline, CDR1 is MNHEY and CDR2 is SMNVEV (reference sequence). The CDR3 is CASSLALQGVGDEQFF. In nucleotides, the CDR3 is TGTGCCAGCAGTTTAGCTCTTCAAGGGGTGGGGGATGAGCAGTTCTTC.

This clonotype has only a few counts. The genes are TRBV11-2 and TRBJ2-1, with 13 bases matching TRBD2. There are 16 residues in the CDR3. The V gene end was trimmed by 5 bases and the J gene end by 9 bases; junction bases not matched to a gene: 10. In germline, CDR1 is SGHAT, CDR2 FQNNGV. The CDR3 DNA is TGTGCCAGCAGCCATAGGGGGACTAGCGGGATAGGTGAGCAGTTCTTC. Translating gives CASSHRGTSGIGEQFF.

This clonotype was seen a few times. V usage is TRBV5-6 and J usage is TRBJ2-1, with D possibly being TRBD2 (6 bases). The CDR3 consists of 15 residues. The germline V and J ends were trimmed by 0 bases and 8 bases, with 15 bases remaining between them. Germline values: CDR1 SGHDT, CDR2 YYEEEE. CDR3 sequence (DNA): TGTGCCAGCAGCTTGGGAGGTTGGGGCGGGGATGAGCAGTTCTTC. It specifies CASSLGGWGGDEQFF.

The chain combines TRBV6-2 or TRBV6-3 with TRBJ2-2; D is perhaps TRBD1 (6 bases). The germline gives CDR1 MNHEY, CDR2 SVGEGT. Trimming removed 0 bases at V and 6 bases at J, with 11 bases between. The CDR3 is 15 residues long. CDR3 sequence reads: CASSYSGRGPGELFF. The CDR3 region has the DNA TGTGCCAGCAGTTACTCGGGCAGGGGCCCCGGGGAGCTGTTTTTT.

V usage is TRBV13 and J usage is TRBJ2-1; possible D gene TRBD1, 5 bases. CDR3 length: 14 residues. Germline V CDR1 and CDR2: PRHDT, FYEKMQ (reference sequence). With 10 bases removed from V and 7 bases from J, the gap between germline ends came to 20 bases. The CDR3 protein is CAISLQGAGNEQFF. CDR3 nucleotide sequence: TGTGCCATATCCCTTCAAGGGGCTGGGAATGAGCAGTTCTTC. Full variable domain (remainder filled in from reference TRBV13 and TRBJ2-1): AAGVIQSPRHLIKEKRETATLKCYPIPRHDTVYWYQQGPGQDPQFLISFYEKMQSDKGSIPDRFSAQQFSDYHSELNMSSLELGDSALYFCAISLQGAGNEQFFGPGTRLTVL.

CDR3 protein: CASSQDRLWTEQFF. In DNA form, the CDR3 reads TGCGCCAGCAGCCAAGACCGCCTTTGGACAGAGCAGTTCTTC. The genes are TRBV4-3 and TRBJ2-1; possible D gene TRBD1, 5 bases. CDR1 is LGHNA, CDR2 YSLEER, per germline. With 0 bases removed from V and 10 bases from J, the gap between germline ends came to 13 bases. This CDR3 comprises 14 residues.

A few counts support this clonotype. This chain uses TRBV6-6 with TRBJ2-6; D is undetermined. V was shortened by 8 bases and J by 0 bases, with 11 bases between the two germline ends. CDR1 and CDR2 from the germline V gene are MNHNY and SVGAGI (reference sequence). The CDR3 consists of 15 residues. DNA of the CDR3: TGTGCCAGCCAGGCACTGAGCTCTGGGGCCAACGTCCTGACTTTC. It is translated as CASQALSSGANVLTF.

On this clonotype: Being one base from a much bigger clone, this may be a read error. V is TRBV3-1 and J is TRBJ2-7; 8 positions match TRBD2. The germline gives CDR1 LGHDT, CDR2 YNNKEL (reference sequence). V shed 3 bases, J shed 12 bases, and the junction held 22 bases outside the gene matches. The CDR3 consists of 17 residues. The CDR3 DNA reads TGTGCCAGCAGCCATTTTCGGGGATCGGCGCGGGGGGAGACCCGGTACTTC. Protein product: CASSHFRGSARGETRYF.

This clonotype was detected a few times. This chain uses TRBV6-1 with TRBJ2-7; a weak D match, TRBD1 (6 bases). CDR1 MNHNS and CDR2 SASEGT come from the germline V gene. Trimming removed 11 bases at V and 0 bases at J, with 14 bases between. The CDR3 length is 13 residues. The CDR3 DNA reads TGTGCCGGACAGACAGGCGGCTCCTACGAGCAGTACTTC. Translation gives CAGQTGGSYEQYF.

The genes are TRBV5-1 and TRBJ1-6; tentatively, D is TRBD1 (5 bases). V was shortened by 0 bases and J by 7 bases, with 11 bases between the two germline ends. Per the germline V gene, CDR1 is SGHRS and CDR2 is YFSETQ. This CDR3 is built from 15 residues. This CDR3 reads CASSLEGQANSPLHF. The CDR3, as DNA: TGCGCCAGCAGCTTGGAGGGGCAGGCGAATTCACCCCTCCACTTT.